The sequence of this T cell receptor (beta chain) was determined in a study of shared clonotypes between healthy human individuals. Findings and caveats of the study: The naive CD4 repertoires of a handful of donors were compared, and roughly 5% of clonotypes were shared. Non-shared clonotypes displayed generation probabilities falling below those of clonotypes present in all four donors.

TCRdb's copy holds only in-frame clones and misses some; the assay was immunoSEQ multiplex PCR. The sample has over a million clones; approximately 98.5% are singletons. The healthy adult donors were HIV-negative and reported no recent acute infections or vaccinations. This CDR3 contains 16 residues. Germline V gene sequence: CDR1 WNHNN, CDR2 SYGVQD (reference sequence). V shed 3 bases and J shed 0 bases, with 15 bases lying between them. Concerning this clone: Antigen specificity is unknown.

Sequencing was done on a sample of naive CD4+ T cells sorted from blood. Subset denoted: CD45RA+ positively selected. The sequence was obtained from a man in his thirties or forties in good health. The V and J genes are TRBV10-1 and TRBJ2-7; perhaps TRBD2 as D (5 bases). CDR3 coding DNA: TGCGCCAGCAGTGACAGTAGTGCAACTAGCTCCTACGAGCAGTACTTC. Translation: CASSDSSATSSYEQYF.